This T cell receptor beta chain was found in a study of blood T cell repertoires in COVID-19. Whole-study context: COVID-19 samples, acute and convalescent, were from the United States, Italy and Spain. From T cells, B-cell-depleted T cells, or PBMCs came the material, which was cDNA or gDNA.

Per the germline V gene, CDR1 is SQVTM and CDR2 is ANQGSEA. CDR3 length equals 16 residues. V trimming: 2 bases; J trimming: 5 bases; junction bases outside the gene matches: 9. Per the study methods: Amplification from reference gene primers served as the basis for estimated nucleated cell counts. Clones were read by immunoSEQ multiplex PCR, and TCRdb kept only the in-frame ones, dropping some. The D gene and trimming were derived from the DNA, and the V and J assignments and clone size from that table. The data contain tens of thousands of clones, 75% to 90% of them singletons. The sequence was obtained from a man of 80 years or more with acute or convalescent COVID-19. Material: peripheral blood. The chain has TRBV29-1 and TRBJ2-3, with 11 bases that match TRBD2. Written as DNA, the CDR3 is TGCAGCGTTGAAATGGCTAGCGGGAGGTTTATAGATACGCAGTATTTT. This gives the protein CSVEMASGRFIDTQYF.